This TCR beta chain was profiled in a study of beta chain features in type 1 diabetes. Concerning this clone itself: As yet, its antigen is unknown.

CDR1 is MNHNS and CDR2 is SASEGT in the germline V gene. V lost 6 bases and J lost 2, with 11 bases in between. The CDR3 runs 15 residues. A single heparinised draw of approximately 110 mL on average was taken per donor. Study-wide results and limits: The naive, central memory and Treg TCRB repertoires showed an apparent similarity that was greater among patients than among healthy donors.

cDNA synthesis used the whole RNA isolate, giving expressed TCRB sequences. Produced via immunoSEQ multiplex PCR; TCRdb's table is partial and in-frame only. The sample yields hundreds of thousands of clones, roughly a sixth seen once. The chain links TRBV6-1 to TRBJ2-6; TRBD1 might be the D (5 bases). The sample consisted of naive CD4+ T cells from blood. The sequence was obtained from a man aged 18 to 30 in good health. This CDR3 is CASRVIRAGANVLTF. In nucleotides, the CDR3 is TGTGCCAGCAGGGTCATCAGGGCTGGGGCCAACGTCCTGACTTTC.